These 15 T cell receptor beta chains originate from one sample sequenced in a study of blood T cell repertoires in COVID-19. The repertoire was sequenced with immunoSEQ multiplex PCR; TCRdb's copy has only in-frame clones and lacks some. Among hundreds of thousands of clones listed, 75% to 90% were seen once. Input material: PBMCs or T cells enriched from blood (not recorded which). These TCRs come from a man aged 30 to 39 who had recovered from COVID-19.

The chain has TRBV18 and TRBJ1-5, with D possibly being TRBD1 (6 bases). The ends were cut back, 1 base at V and 4 bases at J, with 14 bases in the middle. Germline assignment: CDR1 KGHSH and CDR2 LQKENI. The CDR3 totals 16 residues. DNA for the CDR3: TGTGCCAGCTCACCACAAGGCCAGGGGAATAATCAGCCCCAGCATTTT. It encodes CASSPQGQGNNQPQHF.

The gene calls are TRBV28 and TRBJ1-3, with no clear D. The germline gives CDR1 MDHEN, CDR2 SYDVKM. Trimming removed 6 bases at V and 6 bases at J, with 24 bases between. The CDR3 runs to 17 residues. In DNA, the CDR3 is TGTGCCAGCAGGGACGCCGGACGGGGTACCGGGGAAAACACCATATATTTT. Encoded protein: CASRDAGRGTGENTIYF.

This sequence joins TRBV27 and TRBJ2-5; tentative D call: TRBD2 (6 bases). Trimming took off 4 bases at V and 5 bases at J, with 11 bases between the two ends. This CDR3 comprises 13 residues. Germline V gene lookup returns CDR1 MNHEY and CDR2 SMNVEV (reference sequence). The CDR3 is CASSSTSWETQYF. CDR3 DNA sequence: TGTGCCAGCAGTTCCACTAGCTGGGAGACCCAGTACTTC.

The CDR3 sequence is CASSFHEEEKLFF. CDR3 sequence (DNA): TGTGCCAGCAGTTTTCACGAGGAGGAAAAACTGTTTTTT. The rearrangement joins TRBV12-3 or TRBV12-4 to TRBJ1-4; D is unclear. The CDR3 runs to 13 residues. The V and J ends lost 3 bases and 8 bases respectively, with 10 bases between them.

This chain connects TRBV11-3 to TRBJ2-2; 8 nucleotides line up with TRBD2. V gave up 0 bases and J gave up 7 bases; unmatched junction bases: 4. Germline V lookup: CDR1 SGHNT, CDR2 YENEEA. The CDR3 is 15 amino acids. CDR3 loop: CASSLEREGIGELFF. In DNA, the CDR3 is TGTGCCAGCAGCTTAGAACGGGAGGGGATCGGGGAGCTGTTTTTT.

The V gene is TRBV5-4, the J gene TRBJ2-7; maybe TRBD2 (5 bases). CDR3 length: 14 amino acids. Germline CDR1 is SGHNT and CDR2 is YYREEE (reference sequence). Between the trimmed V and J ends, which lost 9 bases and 3 bases, there was a span of 19 bases. The CDR3 is CATSTGTDYYEQYF. In nucleotides, the CDR3 is TGTGCCACATCCACCGGAACAGACTACTACGAGCAGTACTTC. Full variable domain (missing parts from reference TRBV5-4 and TRBJ2-7): ETGVTQSPTHLIKTRGQQVTLRCSSQSGHNTVSWYQQALGQGPQFIFQYYREEENGRGNFPPRFSGLQFPNYSSELNVNALELDDSALYLCATSTGTDYYEQYFGPGTRLTVT.

The chain links TRBV28 to TRBJ2-1; TRBD1 is a possible D gene (6 bases). The CDR3 is 17 residues long. V shed 3 bases and J shed 6 bases, with 21 bases lying between them. Per the germline V gene, CDR1 is MDHEN and CDR2 is SYDVKM. In DNA, the CDR3 is TGTGCCAGCAGTTTCACCCGAGGGGGACAAGGGGGCAATGAGCAGTTCTTC. Translated, it gives CASSFTRGGQGGNEQFF.

This chain links TRBV10-2 with TRBJ2-7; 14 nucleotides align to TRBD2. CDR3 size: 16 residues. The germline CDR1 and CDR2 sequences are WSHSY and SAAADI. V was clipped by 6 bases and J by 7 bases; unmatched bases: 11. CDR3 bases: TGCGCCAGCAGGGGCGAATTGACTAGCGGGAGGGTGGAGCAGTACTTC. Its protein is CASRGELTSGRVEQYF.

DNA of the CDR3: TGTGCCAGCAGCAAAGGTTTAGTTGCGGCGGGGTACAATGAGCAGTTCTTC. Its translation is CASSKGLVAAGYNEQFF. The V gene is TRBV21-1, the J gene TRBJ2-1; the table gives TRBD2 as D, unverified against the DNA. TRBV21-1 is assigned pseudogene status. CDR3 length equals 17 residues.

The chain employs TRBV6-5 and TRBJ2-1; 8 nucleotides match TRBD2. Germline CDR1 and CDR2: MNHEY and SVGAGI. V shed 0 bases, J shed 8 bases, and the junction held 6 bases outside the gene matches. This CDR3 has 15 amino acids. CDR3: CASSYSTGGVYEQFF. DNA for the CDR3: TGTGCCAGCAGTTACTCGACGGGAGGGGTCTATGAGCAGTTCTTC.

The rearrangement uses TRBV10-1 and TRBJ2-3; 8 nucleotides align to TRBD2. The CDR3 loop spans 13 amino acids. J was trimmed by 6 bases and V by 5 bases; bases with no gene match: 4. Germline V CDR1 and CDR2: WNHNN, SYGVQD (reference sequence). The CDR3: CASSSGSEDTQYF. The CDR3 DNA reads TGCGCCAGCAGTAGCGGGAGTGAGGATACGCAGTATTTT.

J is TRBJ2-7 and V is TRBV5-4; 11 bases are a match to TRBD2. The V gene end was trimmed by 4 bases and the J gene end by 0 bases; junction bases not matched to a gene: 3. The CDR3 loop spans 15 amino acids. CDR1 is SGHNT, CDR2 YYREEE, per germline (reference sequence). The CDR3 bases are TGTGCCAGCAGCGTGACTAGCGGGGCCTCCTACGAGCAGTACTTC. This codes for CASSVTSGASYEQYF.

This clone appeared a single time. The chain combines TRBV19 with TRBJ2-6, with D possibly TRBD1 on 6 matching bases. Germline V lookup: CDR1 LNHDA, CDR2 SQIVND (reference sequence). Trimming cost V 6 bases and J 0 bases, with 6 bases left between them. The CDR3 has 14 residues. The CDR3 here is CASRDSSGANVLTF. Written as DNA, the CDR3 is TGTGCCAGTAGGGACAGCTCTGGGGCCAACGTCCTGACTTTC.

The chain couples TRBV7-9 to TRBJ1-2, with 8 bases aligning to TRBD1. Germline-derived CDR1 and CDR2 are SEHNR and FQNEAQ (reference sequence). The V gene end was trimmed by 4 bases and the J gene end by 4 bases; junction bases not matched to a gene: 8. The CDR3 sequence is 15 residues long. CDR3 coding DNA: TGTGCCAGCAGCTCCCCCGAAGGACAGGGCTATGGCTACACCTTC. Protein: CASSSPEGQGYGYTF.

V gene TRBV20-1 combines with J gene TRBJ2-7; TRBD1 aligns across 7 bases. The J segment lost 6 bases and the V segment lost 5 bases, leaving 4 bases of the junction unmatched. Germline assignment: CDR1 DFQATT and CDR2 SNEGSKA (reference sequence). This CDR3 has 11 amino acids. CDR3 sequence reads: CSAETGVEQYF. The DNA for the CDR3 is TGCAGTGCTGAAACAGGGGTCGAGCAGTACTTC.